This T cell receptor (beta chain) was documented in a study of blood T cell repertoires in COVID-19. V was pared by 1 base and J by 3 bases, with 16 bases between. CDR3 length: 17 amino acids. From germline, CDR1 is SNHLY and CDR2 FYNNEI. Clones were read by immunoSEQ multiplex PCR, and TCRdb kept only the in-frame ones, dropping some. The repertoire holds around 100,000 clones, with roughly 85% as singletons. This clone was seen just once. This TCR was sampled from a woman in her 70s with acute or convalescent COVID-19. The sample consisted of peripheral blood. The chain employs TRBV2 and TRBJ1-5, with a tentative D call TRBD1 (5 bases). CDR3 loop: CASSEVGIQGHNQPQHF. The CDR3 coding sequence is TGTGCCAGCAGTGAAGTGGGGATCCAGGGTCACAATCAGCCCCAGCATTTT. Using reference TRBV2 and TRBJ1-5 for the parts outside the CDR3, the full variable domain is EPEVTQTPSHQVTQMGQEVILRCVPISNHLYFYWYRQILGQKVEFLVSFYNNEISEKSEIFDDQFSVERPDGSNFTLKIRSTKLEDSAMYFCASSEVGIQGHNQPQHFGDGTRLSIL.